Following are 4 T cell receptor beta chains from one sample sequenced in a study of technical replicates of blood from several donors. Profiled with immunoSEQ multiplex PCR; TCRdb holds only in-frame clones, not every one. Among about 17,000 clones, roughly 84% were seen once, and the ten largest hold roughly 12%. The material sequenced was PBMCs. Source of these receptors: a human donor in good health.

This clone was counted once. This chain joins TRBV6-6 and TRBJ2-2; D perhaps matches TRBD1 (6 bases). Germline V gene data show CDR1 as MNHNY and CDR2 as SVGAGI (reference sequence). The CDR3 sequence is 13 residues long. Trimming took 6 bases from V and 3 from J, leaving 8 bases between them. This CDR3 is CASSEGDTGELFF. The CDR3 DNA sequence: TGTGCCAGCAGCGAGGGGGACACCGGGGAGCTGTTTTTT.

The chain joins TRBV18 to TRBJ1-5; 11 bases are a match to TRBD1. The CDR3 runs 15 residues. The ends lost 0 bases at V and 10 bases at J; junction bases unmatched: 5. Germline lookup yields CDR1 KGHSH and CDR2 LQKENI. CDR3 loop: CASSPPWDRGFPQHF. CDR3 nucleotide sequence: TGTGCCAGCTCACCACCCTGGGACAGGGGGTTTCCCCAGCATTTT.

DNA for the CDR3: TGTGCCAGCGGGGAAAACAGGGGCGAAAAACTGTTTTTT. Its protein is CASGENRGEKLFF. The rearrangement uses TRBV6-5 and TRBJ1-4; 7 bases map to TRBD1. With V trimmed by 8 bases and J by 8 bases, 8 bases remained unmatched. The CDR3 covers 13 residues. CDR1 MNHEY and CDR2 SVGAGI come from the germline V gene.

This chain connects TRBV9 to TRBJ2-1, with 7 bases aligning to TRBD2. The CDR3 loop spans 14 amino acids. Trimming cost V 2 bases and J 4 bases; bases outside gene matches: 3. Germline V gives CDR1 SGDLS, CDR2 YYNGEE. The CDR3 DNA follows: TGTGCCAGCAGCGTTGGACTAGAATACAATGAGCAGTTCTTC. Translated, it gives CASSVGLEYNEQFF.